The clone carrying this T cell receptor beta chain was seen only a few times. Its antigen remains unidentified. As defined, naive CD8 cells were CD45RO-negative and positively selected for CCR7, with terminally differentiated effector memory CD45RA+ cells excluded. Using immunoSEQ multiplex PCR, the repertoire was profiled, and TCRdb retains in-frame clones only, with some absent. The sample comprises about 820,000 clones, 92% of which are singletons, and 24% rests with the top ten. The CDR3 is 12 amino acids. Germline values: CDR1 MNHEY, CDR2 SMNVEV (reference sequence). Trimming stripped 5 bases from V and 9 bases from J, with 11 bases between. This sample is part of a study of shared clonotypes between healthy human individuals. On the study more broadly: The composition of the donors was two women and a few men aged 18 to 49. Each donor had three CD4 naive, three CD4 memory, two CD8 naive and one CD8 memory plate.

General study results and limits: Clonotype sharing among donors was thought likely to change with sequencing depth.

This receptor was taken from a man younger than 45 in good health. This chain uses TRBV27 with TRBJ1-5, with a weak D call TRBD1 (6 bases). The sample comprised naive CD8+ T cells sorted from blood. The CDR3 DNA reads as TGTGCCAGCAGTGTTCAGGGGCGGCCCCAGCATTTT. Translating it yields CASSVQGRPQHF.